This T cell receptor beta chain originates from a study of spatial heterogeneity in lung cancer (dated by TCRdb to about 2019). Regarding the research as a whole: More beta-chain than alpha-chain transcripts were consistently detected, likely reflecting higher beta-chain transcript abundance. A strong correlation was found between TCR transcript counts in tumor regions and a T cell transcriptional module score from matched bulk RNA-seq. In the raw uncorrected reads, each unique combination of TCR and UMI appeared on average more than ten times. TCR alpha and beta repertoires were quantitatively compared across multiple tumor regions, matched nontumor lung and blood in non-small cell lung cancer. Nonsynonymous mutation counts, determined by whole-exome sequencing of tumor tissue, were related to features of the TCR repertoire. At surgery, both alpha and beta chains were TCR-sequenced in 200 to 250 tumor regions, fewer than 85 matched nontumor lung samples and over 50 PBMC samples.

Via the germline V gene, CDR1 is MGHRA and CDR2 YSYEKL. V is pruned by 3 bases and J by 4 bases, leaving 22 bases of the junction without a gene match. Measured from the cysteine to the phenylalanine, the CDR3 is 21 residues long. Just the 63-base CDR3 DNA is kept, in frame starting at base 1. Overall study results and their limits: Additional single-cell paired TCR alpha and beta sequencing was considered necessary to confirm, at a functional level, the hypothesis that regional TCRs recognize regional mutations. TCR-seq coverage of tumor T cells was estimated at only 5.5% to 8.5% for alpha chains and 13% for beta chains. The number of expanded intratumoral alpha and beta TCRs correlated with the tumor nonsynonymous mutation count. The count of ubiquitous expanded TCRs correlated with the count of ubiquitous nonsynonymous mutations, and the count of regional expanded TCRs correlated with the count of regional nonsynonymous mutations.

The sample's time point label, in plain terms: sample taken at primary tumor resection. Samples were obtained from approximately 77 patients with early-stage, untreated non-small cell lung cancer from the lung TRACERx cohort. Without any cell sorting, TCR sequencing was performed on whole RNA extracted either from tumor and nontumor lung tissue or from cryopreserved PBMC samples. Only patients with enough RNA available from two or more tumor regions were chosen for TCR sequencing. Before being selected, tumor and adjacent nontumor lung specimens were reviewed by a lung pathologist. Library construction relied on 5' RACE. Instrument used: NextSeq 500. The TCR library protocol attached a unique molecular identifier to each TCR cDNA molecule to allow correction of PCR and sequencing errors. Per the source publication's procedure: TCR identification, UMI-based error correction and CDR3 extraction were all carried out with Decombinator tools. TCRs above a frequency of 2 per 1,000, corresponding to the top 1% of the tumor frequency distribution, were defined as expanded. Expanded tumor TCRs statistically deemed absent (corrected P<0.05) from at least one tumor region were classed as regional, and all other expanded tumor TCRs were classed as ubiquitous. Each repertoire was subsampled 100 times to 5,000 TCRs, after which Renyi diversity was computed with the R vegan package. To build CDR3 similarity networks, amino acid triplet string-kernel similarity was used, and CDR3s were connected when their pairwise similarity was above 0.82. The raw public reads went through TCRdb reprocessing: fastp at Q25, MiXCR clone calling, in-frame beta chains kept. Identical CDR3 proteins give one entry, which carries the most common genes and DNA. The V and J calls come from TCRdb's annotation, not from the publication. This sample is represented by several thousand distinct CDR3 sequences; around 12% of them were singletons. The ten largest clonotypes hold around 23% of the sample.

Note on this clonotype: Its antigen specificity is not known. Per-base quality was not reported, and no clone a single base away is much larger than it.

The rearrangement joined TRBV4-1 to TRBJ2-2, with 8 bases in between that match TRBD2. This material consisted of lung tumor tissue, taken at surgery. The receptor was derived from a male donor with early-stage non-small cell lung cancer. CDR3 sequence: CASSHMLRDIQAGEATGELFF. The DNA reads TGCGCCAGCAGCCACATGCTCCGGGACATTCAAGCGGGAGAGGCCACCGGGGAGCTGTTTTTT.